What follows describes a single T cell receptor beta chain. Time point described: late sampling 161 to 241 days after vaccination in three convalescent patients. This specimen comes from a study of vaccination and CD4 T cells after COVID-19. For the study at large: Following dose two, a median roughly 72 days (range 14 to 241) passed before post-vaccine samples were taken.

TCRdb reprocessed the PCR reads via MiXCR and lists one record per CDR3 protein. Of 26,000 or so distinct CDR3 sequences listed, approximately 53% are singletons. CDR3 size: 13 residues. Trimming took 5 bases from V and 4 from J; bases not matched to a gene: 5. Germline CDR1 SGHTA, CDR2 FQGTGA. The rearrangement joins TRBV7-3 to TRBJ2-7, with TRBD1 matching over 7 bases. The sample consisted of CD4+ T cells from blood, taken about 7 months after SARS-CoV-2 vaccination. This sequence was found in a human donor who had recovered from COVID-19. The DNA for the CDR3 is TGTGCCAGCAGCCTAGGGACAGAGTACGAGCAGTACTTC. Protein: CASSLGTEYEQYF.